Listed below are T cell receptor beta chains from one sample, sequenced in a study of OX40 agonist ivuxolimab in advanced cancers. The table came from immunoSEQ multiplex PCR; TCRdb's copy has only in-frame clones and leaves some out. In the table there are 69,000 or so clones, approximately 82% of which are singletons. Sequencing used CD4+ or CD8+ T cells sorted from blood, obtained in a trial of the OX40 agonist ivuxolimab. Receptors originate from an adult with an advanced solid tumor such as melanoma, head and neck, liver or kidney cancer. CDR3s include the opening cysteine and the closing phenylalanine or tryptophan. A D gene is named only where the DNA matches it firmly. Some rows mark clone size as missing; the rest say once, few, many or name a class of expanded clone.

D gene: NA; V gene: TRBV7-2; J gene: TRBJ2-5; clone size: NA; CDR3 protein: CASSKPSRRAPERETQYF; CDR3 DNA: TGTGCCAGCAGCAAACCTAGCAGGCGGGCCCCCGAGAGAGAGACCCAGTACTTC
D gene: NA; V gene: TRBV28; J gene: TRBJ2-7; clone size: NA; CDR3 protein: CASSSPWGIGYEQYF; CDR3 DNA: TGTGCCAGCAGTTCTCCCTGGGGTATCGGCTACGAGCAGTACTTC
D gene: NA; V gene: TRBV28; J gene: TRBJ2-2; clone size: NA; CDR3 protein: CASSLSQGGTGELFF; CDR3 DNA: TGTGCCAGCAGTTTATCACAGGGTGGGACCGGGGAGCTGTTTTTT
D gene: NA; V gene: TRBV5-1; J gene: TRBJ1-3; clone size: NA; CDR3 protein: CASSSTGSDGNTIYF; CDR3 DNA: TGCGCCAGCAGTTCAACAGGGTCAGATGGAAACACCATATATTTT
D gene: NA; V gene: TRBV7-6; J gene: TRBJ2-7; clone size: NA; CDR3 protein: CASSQQEGGYEQYF; CDR3 DNA: TGTGCCAGCAGCCAGCAAGAGGGGGGCTACGAGCAGTACTTC
D gene: NA; V gene: TRBV11-2; J gene: TRBJ2-7; clone size: few; CDR3 protein: CASSLDQTGAYEQYF; CDR3 DNA: TGTGCCAGCAGCTTAGATCAGACGGGAGCCTACGAGCAGTACTTC
D gene: NA; V gene: TRBV5-1; J gene: TRBJ2-3; clone size: once; CDR3 protein: CASSFLASTDTQYF; CDR3 DNA: TGCGCCAGCAGCTTCTTGGCAAGCACAGATACGCAGTATTTT
D gene: TRBD1; V gene: TRBV28; J gene: TRBJ2-3; clone size: NA; CDR3 protein: CASSTDGQGTDTQYF; CDR3 DNA: TGTGCCAGCAGTACAGATGGACAGGGCACAGATACGCAGTATTTT
D gene: NA; V gene: TRBV11-3; J gene: TRBJ1-2; clone size: NA; CDR3 protein: CASTALRRDYGYTF; CDR3 DNA: TGTGCCAGCACCGCACTTAGGCGCGACTATGGCTACACCTTC
D gene: TRBD2; V gene: TRBV4-2; J gene: TRBJ2-7; clone size: NA; CDR3 protein: CASSQVNSGAYEQYF; CDR3 DNA: TGTGCCAGCAGCCAAGTAAACAGCGGGGCCTACGAGCAGTACTTC
D gene: NA; V gene: TRBV5-1; J gene: TRBJ1-1; clone size: NA; CDR3 protein: CASSLEGDRAFF; CDR3 DNA: TGCGCCAGCAGCTTGGAGGGGGATCGGGCTTTCTTT
D gene: TRBD1; V gene: TRBV19; J gene: TRBJ1-1; clone size: NA; CDR3 protein: CASNPGQGITEAFF; CDR3 DNA: TGTGCCAGTAATCCGGGACAGGGGATAACTGAAGCTTTCTTT
D gene: TRBD1; V gene: TRBV28; J gene: TRBJ2-2; clone size: NA; CDR3 protein: CASSTDRPGELFF; CDR3 DNA: TGTGCCAGCAGTACGGACAGGCCCGGGGAGCTGTTTTTT
D gene: TRBD2; V gene: TRBV10-3; J gene: TRBJ2-3; clone size: NA; CDR3 protein: CASQGRGASATDTQYF; CDR3 DNA: TGTGCCTCCCAAGGGCGGGGGGCCTCGGCAACAGATACGCAGTATTTT
D gene: NA; V gene: TRBV9; J gene: TRBJ2-5; clone size: NA; CDR3 protein: CASSVESAGRGTQYF; CDR3 DNA: TGTGCCAGCAGCGTAGAATCCGCGGGGCGGGGGACCCAGTACTTC
D gene: NA; V gene: TRBV28; J gene: TRBJ1-5; clone size: NA; CDR3 protein: CASRAGPVMTQHF; CDR3 DNA: TGTGCCAGCAGGGCGGGTCCGGTGATGACCCAGCATTTT
D gene: NA; V gene: TRBV5-1; J gene: TRBJ1-5; clone size: few; CDR3 protein: CASREGGHSNQPQHF; CDR3 DNA: TGCGCCAGCCGCGAGGGGGGCCATAGCAATCAGCCCCAGCATTTT
D gene: TRBD1; V gene: TRBV2; J gene: TRBJ1-1; clone size: NA; CDR3 protein: CASSARSQGGAYDTEAFF; CDR3 DNA: TGTGCCAGCAGTGCTAGATCACAGGGGGGGGCCTACGACACTGAAGCTTTCTTT
D gene: TRBD2; V gene: TRBV5-5; J gene: TRBJ2-5; clone size: NA; CDR3 protein: CASSLAGGLDVPQYF; CDR3 DNA: TGTGCCAGCAGCTTGGCAGGTGGACTAGACGTTCCCCAGTACTTC
D gene: TRBD1; V gene: TRBV4-2; J gene: TRBJ1-5; clone size: NA; CDR3 protein: CASSQVQGQPQHF; CDR3 DNA: TGTGCCAGCAGCCAAGTACAGGGGCAGCCCCAGCATTTT
D gene: NA; V gene: TRBV28; J gene: TRBJ1-4; clone size: NA; CDR3 protein: CASSSISVGGLNEKLFF; CDR3 DNA: TGTGCCAGCAGTTCAATATCCGTGGGGGGACTTAATGAAAAACTGTTTTTT
D gene: NA; V gene: TRBV7-9; J gene: TRBJ1-2; clone size: NA; CDR3 protein: CASSYDTSLYGYTF; CDR3 DNA: TGTGCCAGCAGTTACGACACAAGCCTCTATGGCTACACCTTC
D gene: NA; V gene: TRBV14; J gene: TRBJ1-5; clone size: NA; CDR3 protein: CASSQGGNQPQHF; CDR3 DNA: TGTGCCAGCAGCCAGGGGGGCAATCAGCCCCAGCATTTT
D gene: TRBD1; V gene: TRBV2; J gene: TRBJ1-2; clone size: few; CDR3 protein: CASNPGQGIQGYTF; CDR3 DNA: TGTGCCAGCAATCCGGGACAGGGGATACAGGGCTACACCTTC
D gene: NA; V gene: TRBV11-2; J gene: TRBJ2-1; clone size: NA; CDR3 protein: CASSLSSPYNEQFF; CDR3 DNA: TGTGCCAGCAGCTTATCTAGCCCCTACAATGAGCAGTTCTTC
D gene: NA; V gene: TRBV7-3; J gene: TRBJ2-5; clone size: once; CDR3 protein: CASSFESGETQYF; CDR3 DNA: TGTGCCAGCAGCTTTGAATCGGGAGAGACCCAGTACTTC
D gene: TRBD1; V gene: TRBV7-3; J gene: TRBJ2-2; clone size: NA; CDR3 protein: CASSQQGAGELFF; CDR3 DNA: TGTGCCAGCAGCCAACAGGGGGCCGGGGAGCTGTTTTTT
D gene: NA; V gene: TRBV9; J gene: TRBJ1-1; clone size: NA; CDR3 protein: CASSVLNTEAFF; CDR3 DNA: TGTGCCAGCAGCGTCCTGAACACTGAAGCTTTCTTT
D gene: NA; V gene: TRBV5-1; J gene: TRBJ2-7; clone size: NA; CDR3 protein: CASNEDRVHLGYIGGPQCEQYF; CDR3 DNA: TGCGCCAGCAACGAAGACAGGGTTCATTTGGGATACATCGGGGGTCCCCAATGCGAGCAGTACTTC
D gene: NA; V gene: TRBV7-3; J gene: TRBJ2-7; clone size: NA; CDR3 protein: CASSAGPGTSEQYF; CDR3 DNA: TGTGCCAGCAGCGCAGGACCGGGGACCAGCGAGCAGTACTTC
D gene: TRBD2; V gene: TRBV29-1; J gene: TRBJ2-5; clone size: NA; CDR3 protein: CSVGASGASETQYF; CDR3 DNA: TGCAGCGTTGGGGCTAGCGGGGCGTCCGAGACCCAGTACTTC
D gene: TRBD1; V gene: TRBV6-1; J gene: TRBJ1-3; clone size: few; CDR3 protein: CASSEQGSSGNTIYF; CDR3 DNA: TGTGCCAGCAGCGAACAGGGGAGCTCTGGAAACACCATATATTTT
D gene: NA; V gene: TRBV7-8; J gene: TRBJ2-3; clone size: NA; CDR3 protein: CASSLRGTGVEDTQYF; CDR3 DNA: TGTGCCAGCAGCTTACGGGGGACTGGGGTAGAGGATACGCAGTATTTT
D gene: NA; V gene: TRBV6-5; J gene: TRBJ2-1; clone size: once; CDR3 protein: CASSWGSYNEQFF; CDR3 DNA: TGTGCCAGCAGTTGGGGCTCCTACAATGAGCAGTTCTTC
D gene: TRBD1; V gene: TRBV28; J gene: TRBJ1-5; clone size: few; CDR3 protein: CASSWGQGNQPQHF; CDR3 DNA: TGTGCCAGCAGTTGGGGACAGGGTAATCAGCCCCAGCATTTT
D gene: NA; V gene: TRBV29-1; J gene: TRBJ1-1; clone size: NA; CDR3 protein: CSVEVESLNTEAFF; CDR3 DNA: TGCAGCGTTGAAGTCGAGTCCCTGAACACTGAAGCTTTCTTT
D gene: NA; V gene: TRBV11-2; J gene: TRBJ2-7; clone size: NA; CDR3 protein: CASSRPGRGAYEQYF; CDR3 DNA: TGTGCCAGCAGCCGACCGGGACGGGGGGCATACGAGCAGTACTTC
D gene: TRBD1; V gene: TRBV28; J gene: TRBJ2-7; clone size: NA; CDR3 protein: CASSLIQDGTGDYEQYF; CDR3 DNA: TGTGCCAGCAGTTTAATACAGGACGGGACAGGGGACTACGAGCAGTACTTC
D gene: TRBD2; V gene: TRBV2; J gene: TRBJ2-5; clone size: few; CDR3 protein: CASSDGLAVQETQYF; CDR3 DNA: TGTGCCAGCAGTGACGGACTAGCGGTACAAGAGACCCAGTACTTC
D gene: NA; V gene: TRBV5-4; J gene: TRBJ1-2; clone size: NA; CDR3 protein: CASSLWGASFYTF; CDR3 DNA: TGTGCCAGCAGCTTGTGGGGAGCAAGCTTCTACACCTTC
D gene: NA; V gene: TRBV4-2; J gene: TRBJ2-2; clone size: NA; CDR3 protein: CASSQDARPNTGELFF; CDR3 DNA: TGTGCCAGCAGCCAAGATGCCAGACCGAACACCGGGGAGCTGTTTTTT
D gene: NA; V gene: TRBV5-4; J gene: TRBJ2-2; clone size: NA; CDR3 protein: CAWGREITGELFF; CDR3 DNA: TGTGCCTGGGGACGGGAGATCACCGGGGAGCTGTTTTTT
D gene: NA; V gene: TRBV5-1; J gene: TRBJ1-6; clone size: few; CDR3 protein: CASSSRGSSSPLHF; CDR3 DNA: TGCGCCAGCAGCTCCAGGGGTTCAAGCTCACCCCTCCACTTT
D gene: TRBD1; V gene: TRBV7-8; J gene: TRBJ2-1; clone size: NA; CDR3 protein: CASSLVGWTGSHEQFF; CDR3 DNA: TGTGCCAGCAGCTTAGTTGGCTGGACAGGGTCCCATGAGCAGTTCTTC
D gene: NA; V gene: TRBV7-8; J gene: TRBJ1-1; clone size: NA; CDR3 protein: CASSLTGGYNTEAFF; CDR3 DNA: TGTGCCAGCAGCCTTACGGGGGGCTATAACACTGAAGCTTTCTTT
D gene: NA; V gene: TRBV2; J gene: TRBJ2-5; clone size: once; CDR3 protein: CASSGLRETQYF; CDR3 DNA: TGTGCCAGCAGTGGCTTAAGAGAGACCCAGTACTTC
D gene: NA; V gene: TRBV7-2; J gene: TRBJ2-1; clone size: NA; CDR3 protein: CASSLMGRSDYNEQFF; CDR3 DNA: TGTGCCAGCAGCTTAATGGGGAGGTCCGACTACAATGAGCAGTTCTTC
D gene: NA; V gene: TRBV7-2; J gene: TRBJ2-6; clone size: NA; CDR3 protein: CASSLQGTGANVLTF; CDR3 DNA: TGTGCCAGCAGCTTACAGGGGACTGGGGCCAACGTCCTGACTTTC
D gene: TRBD1; V gene: TRBV27; J gene: TRBJ1-4; clone size: NA; CDR3 protein: CASSLRVRDRGGEKLFF; CDR3 DNA: TGTGCCAGCAGTTTAAGGGTCCGGGACAGGGGTGGTGAAAAACTGTTTTTT
D gene: TRBD1; V gene: TRBV19; J gene: TRBJ1-1; clone size: few; CDR3 protein: CATLQLGQHTEAFF; CDR3 DNA: TGTGCCACCCTCCAATTGGGACAGCACACTGAAGCTTTCTTT
D gene: TRBD1; V gene: TRBV15; J gene: TRBJ2-7; clone size: NA; CDR3 protein: CATSPMGQGYEQYF; CDR3 DNA: TGTGCCACCAGCCCCATGGGACAGGGCTACGAGCAGTACTTC
D gene: NA; V gene: TRBV7-7; J gene: TRBJ1-1; clone size: NA; CDR3 protein: CASSLEYNTEAFF; CDR3 DNA: TGTGCTAGCAGCTTAGAATACAACACTGAAGCTTTCTTT
D gene: TRBD1; V gene: TRBV2; J gene: TRBJ1-1; clone size: medium-sized; CDR3 protein: CASSDDRVVSSGAFF; CDR3 DNA: TGTGCCAGCAGCGACGACAGGGTAGTGTCGTCTGGAGCTTTCTTT
D gene: NA; V gene: TRBV7-9; J gene: TRBJ2-6; clone size: NA; CDR3 protein: CASTRGAGANVLTF; CDR3 DNA: TGTGCCAGCACCCGAGGGGCTGGGGCCAACGTCCTGACTTTC
D gene: NA; V gene: TRBV9; J gene: TRBJ1-6; clone size: NA; CDR3 protein: CASNRQGQDSPLHF; CDR3 DNA: TGTGCCAGCAACCGGCAGGGCCAAGATTCACCCCTCCACTTT
D gene: NA; V gene: TRBV7-9; J gene: TRBJ2-2; clone size: NA; CDR3 protein: CASSLDRWGLRTGELFF; CDR3 DNA: TGTGCCAGCAGCTTAGATCGTTGGGGTCTTAGGACCGGGGAGCTGTTTTTT
D gene: NA; V gene: TRBV19; J gene: TRBJ2-3; clone size: NA; CDR3 protein: CASSRGSRADTQYF; CDR3 DNA: TGTGCCAGTAGCCGGGGTTCGAGGGCCGATACGCAGTATTTT
D gene: NA; V gene: TRBV7-9; J gene: TRBJ2-7; clone size: NA; CDR3 protein: CASSTGRYEQYF; CDR3 DNA: TGTGCCAGCAGTACGGGCCGTTACGAGCAGTACTTC